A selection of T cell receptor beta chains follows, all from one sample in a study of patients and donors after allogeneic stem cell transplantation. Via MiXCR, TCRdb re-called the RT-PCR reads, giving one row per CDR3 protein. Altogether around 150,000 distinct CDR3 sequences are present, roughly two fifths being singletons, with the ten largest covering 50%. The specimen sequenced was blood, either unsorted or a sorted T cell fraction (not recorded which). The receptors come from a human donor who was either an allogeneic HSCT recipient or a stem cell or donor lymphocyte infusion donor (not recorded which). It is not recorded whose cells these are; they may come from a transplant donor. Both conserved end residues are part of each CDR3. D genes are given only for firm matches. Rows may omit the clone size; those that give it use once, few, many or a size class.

cdr3_aa: CASSPGGGNTIYF; cdr3_nt: TGTGCTAGCAGTCCCGGGGGTGGAAACACCATATATTTT; clone_size: few; j_call: TRBJ1-3; d_call: NA; v_call: TRBV7-7
cdr3_aa: CASKLGPPGTEAFF; cdr3_nt: TGTGCCAGCAAACTCGGTCCACCGGGGACTGAAGCTTTCTTT; clone_size: NA; j_call: TRBJ1-1; d_call: NA; v_call: TRBV12-3/TRBV12-4
cdr3_aa: CASRQGRNTEAFF; cdr3_nt: TGTGCCAGCCGCCAGGGTCGGAACACTGAAGCTTTCTTT; clone_size: few; j_call: TRBJ1-1; d_call: NA; v_call: TRBV7-3
cdr3_aa: CSARHVPGGFTEAFF; cdr3_nt: TGCAGTGCTAGACACGTCCCAGGGGGGTTCACTGAAGCTTTCTTT; clone_size: NA; j_call: TRBJ1-1; d_call: TRBD1; v_call: TRBV20-1
cdr3_aa: CSARDGDTDTQYF; cdr3_nt: TGCAGTGCTAGGGACGGTGACACAGATACGCAGTATTTT; clone_size: NA; j_call: TRBJ2-3; d_call: NA; v_call: TRBV20-1
cdr3_aa: CASSSFGGSSYNEQFF; cdr3_nt: TGTGCTAGCAGCTCCTTCGGGGGGAGCTCCTACAATGAGCAGTTCTTC; clone_size: NA; j_call: TRBJ2-1; d_call: TRBD2; v_call: TRBV7-7
cdr3_aa: CAIGDGTGGWSSYNEQFF; cdr3_nt: TGTGCCATCGGGGACGGGACAGGGGGCTGGAGCTCCTACAATGAGCAGTTCTTC; clone_size: NA; j_call: TRBJ2-1; d_call: TRBD1; v_call: TRBV10-3
cdr3_aa: CASSLGGAKPLEAFF; cdr3_nt: TGTGCCAGCAGTTTAGGGGGGGCGAAACCCCTTGAAGCTTTCTTT; clone_size: few; j_call: TRBJ1-1; d_call: NA; v_call: TRBV27
cdr3_aa: CASSSDGPYGYTF; cdr3_nt: TGTGCCAGCAGTTCCGACGGGCCGTATGGCTACACCTTC; clone_size: NA; j_call: TRBJ1-2; d_call: NA; v_call: TRBV12-3/TRBV12-4
cdr3_aa: CASSRDESSYEQYF; cdr3_nt: TGTGCCAGCAGCCGAGACGAGAGCTCCTACGAGCAGTACTTC; clone_size: NA; j_call: TRBJ2-7; d_call: NA; v_call: TRBV21-1
cdr3_aa: CASSATAPGQGFYEQYF; cdr3_nt: TGTGCCAGCAGTGCCACAGCTCCGGGACAGGGGTTCTACGAGCAGTACTTC; clone_size: NA; j_call: TRBJ2-7; d_call: TRBD1; v_call: TRBV25-1
cdr3_aa: CSVEEGIFPGELFF; cdr3_nt: TGCAGCGTTGAAGAGGGCATCTTCCCCGGGGAGCTGTTTTTT; clone_size: few; j_call: TRBJ2-2; d_call: NA; v_call: TRBV29-1
cdr3_aa: CASSRGLAGSSYNEQFF; cdr3_nt: TGTGCCAGCAGCCGCGGACTAGCGGGGAGTTCATACAATGAGCAGTTCTTC; clone_size: NA; j_call: TRBJ2-1; d_call: TRBD2; v_call: TRBV6-6
cdr3_aa: CASSPTAGTNSPLHF; cdr3_nt: TGTGCCAGCAGCCCTACAGCGGGGACTAATTCACCCCTCCACTTT; clone_size: NA; j_call: TRBJ1-6; d_call: NA; v_call: TRBV7-2
cdr3_aa: CASRSSGGDETQYF; cdr3_nt: TGTGCCAGCAGAAGTAGCGGGGGGGACGAGACCCAGTACTTC; clone_size: NA; j_call: TRBJ2-5; d_call: TRBD2; v_call: TRBV6-5
cdr3_aa: CASSQDLETQETQYF; cdr3_nt: TGTGCCAGCAGCCAAGATCTAGAAACACAAGAGACCCAGTACTTC; clone_size: many; j_call: TRBJ2-5; d_call: NA; v_call: TRBV3-1
cdr3_aa: CASSSGNTIYF; cdr3_nt: TGTGCCAGCAGTTCTGGAAACACCATATATTTT; clone_size: many; j_call: TRBJ1-3; d_call: NA; v_call: TRBV28
cdr3_aa: CSVGVASSGNTIYF; cdr3_nt: TGCAGCGTTGGGGTGGCGTCCTCTGGAAACACCATATATTTT; clone_size: NA; j_call: TRBJ1-3; d_call: NA; v_call: TRBV29-1
cdr3_aa: CASSLTGADTQYF; cdr3_nt: TGTGCCAGCAGCTTGACAGGGGCAGATACGCAGTATTTT; clone_size: NA; j_call: TRBJ2-3; d_call: TRBD1; v_call: TRBV7-6
cdr3_aa: CASRGVGNYGYTF; cdr3_nt: TGTGCCAGCAGGGGTGTTGGGAACTATGGCTACACCTTC; clone_size: few; j_call: TRBJ1-2; d_call: NA; v_call: TRBV28
cdr3_aa: CASSPYSGGMFRNQPQHF; cdr3_nt: TGTGCCAGCAGTCCTTATTCAGGGGGCATGTTTCGCAATCAGCCCCAGCATTTT; clone_size: NA; j_call: TRBJ1-5; d_call: TRBD1; v_call: TRBV6-2/TRBV6-3
cdr3_aa: CASSQIRGRTNSPLHF; cdr3_nt: TGTGCCAGCAGCCAGATTAGAGGACGGACTAATTCACCCCTCCACTTT; clone_size: NA; j_call: TRBJ1-6; d_call: NA; v_call: TRBV3-1
cdr3_aa: CASSWRQGPYGYTF; cdr3_nt: TGCGCCAGCAGCTGGCGACAGGGTCCCTATGGCTACACCTTC; clone_size: few; j_call: TRBJ1-2; d_call: TRBD1; v_call: TRBV4-1
cdr3_aa: CASRISGGSSYNEQFF; cdr3_nt: TGTGCCAGCAGGATTAGCGGGGGGAGTTCCTACAATGAGCAGTTCTTC; clone_size: NA; j_call: TRBJ2-1; d_call: TRBD2; v_call: TRBV27
cdr3_aa: CASSTSLANTGELFF; cdr3_nt: TGTGCCAGCAGCACGTCTCTGGCGAACACCGGGGAGCTGTTTTTT; clone_size: few; j_call: TRBJ2-2; d_call: NA; v_call: TRBV6-6
cdr3_aa: CASRSDSSYNEQFF; cdr3_nt: TGTGCCAGCAGGTCGGATAGCTCCTACAATGAGCAGTTCTTC; clone_size: NA; j_call: TRBJ2-1; d_call: NA; v_call: TRBV12-3/TRBV12-4
cdr3_aa: CASTLRELGTSAYGYTF; cdr3_nt: TGTGCCAGCACCTTGAGGGAATTGGGGACCTCTGCCTATGGCTACACCTTC; clone_size: few; j_call: TRBJ1-2; d_call: NA; v_call: TRBV12-3/TRBV12-4
cdr3_aa: CASSPRGQGTHNEQFF; cdr3_nt: TGTGCCAGCAGCCCACGGGGGCAGGGAACACACAATGAGCAGTTCTTC; clone_size: NA; j_call: TRBJ2-1; d_call: NA; v_call: TRBV6-6
cdr3_aa: CASSRDRPRQPQHF; cdr3_nt: TGTGCCAGCAGCCGGGACCGACCCCGTCAGCCCCAGCATTTT; clone_size: few; j_call: TRBJ1-5; d_call: NA; v_call: TRBV12-3/TRBV12-4
cdr3_aa: CATSRRDNNEIYF; cdr3_nt: TGTGCCACCAGCAGAAGGGACAATAACGAGATATATTTT; clone_size: NA; j_call: TRBJ1-3; d_call: NA; v_call: TRBV15
cdr3_aa: CASSPRDPGGDGYTF; cdr3_nt: TGTGCCAGCAGCCCCCGGGACCCCGGGGGGGATGGCTACACCTTC; clone_size: NA; j_call: TRBJ1-2; d_call: NA; v_call: TRBV12-3/TRBV12-4
cdr3_aa: CASSYRQGVGYTF; cdr3_nt: TGTGCCAGCAGTTACCGACAGGGGGTTGGCTACACCTTC; clone_size: NA; j_call: TRBJ1-2; d_call: TRBD1; v_call: TRBV12-3/TRBV12-4
cdr3_aa: CASSHRQGYTGELFF; cdr3_nt: TGCGCCAGCAGCCATAGACAGGGGTACACCGGGGAGCTGTTTTTT; clone_size: NA; j_call: TRBJ2-2; d_call: TRBD1; v_call: TRBV4-3
cdr3_aa: CASSDLRDLSSYNSPLHF; cdr3_nt: TGTGCCAGCAGCGACCTCAGGGACCTCAGCTCCTATAATTCACCCCTCCACTTT; clone_size: few; j_call: TRBJ1-6; d_call: NA; v_call: TRBV6-4
cdr3_aa: CSADDRVGYTF; cdr3_nt: TGCAGTGCTGACGATAGGGTTGGCTACACCTTC; clone_size: few; j_call: TRBJ1-2; d_call: NA; v_call: TRBV20-1
cdr3_aa: CASSLRPDTSTDTQYF; cdr3_nt: TGTGCCAGCAGCTTACGCCCCGATACTAGCACAGATACGCAGTATTTT; clone_size: NA; j_call: TRBJ2-3; d_call: NA; v_call: TRBV7-3
cdr3_aa: CASSPKHVPYEQYF; cdr3_nt: TGTGCCAGCTCACCAAAACACGTACCCTACGAGCAGTACTTC; clone_size: NA; j_call: TRBJ2-7; d_call: NA; v_call: TRBV18
cdr3_aa: CASSHRGLAGGEDTQYF; cdr3_nt: TGTGCCAGCAGTCACCGCGGACTAGCAGGAGGAGAAGATACGCAGTATTTT; clone_size: few; j_call: TRBJ2-3; d_call: TRBD2; v_call: TRBV28
cdr3_aa: CASSAGGGAANYGYTF; cdr3_nt: TGTGCCAGCAGCGCAGGAGGGGGGGCAGCTAACTATGGCTACACCTTC; clone_size: few; j_call: TRBJ1-2; d_call: NA; v_call: TRBV7-8
cdr3_aa: CASSFSGFSSYEQYF; cdr3_nt: TGCGCCAGCAGCTTTAGCGGGTTTAGCTCCTACGAGCAGTACTTC; clone_size: NA; j_call: TRBJ2-7; d_call: TRBD2; v_call: TRBV5-1
cdr3_aa: CASSVSDRAPNTGELFF; cdr3_nt: TGTGCCAGCAGCGTTTCGGACAGGGCTCCCAACACCGGGGAGCTGTTTTTT; clone_size: NA; j_call: TRBJ2-2; d_call: TRBD1; v_call: TRBV7-2
cdr3_aa: CASSLGTAGRYEQYF; cdr3_nt: TGTGCCAGCAGCTTAGGTACGGCGGGTCGCTACGAGCAGTACTTC; clone_size: NA; j_call: TRBJ2-7; d_call: NA; v_call: TRBV11-1
cdr3_aa: CATMRLDTQYF; cdr3_nt: TGTGCCACCATGAGACTAGATACGCAGTATTTT; clone_size: NA; j_call: TRBJ2-3; d_call: NA; v_call: TRBV24-1
cdr3_aa: CASRDRLLTNTEAFF; cdr3_nt: TGTGCCAGCAGGGACAGGTTACTGACGAACACTGAAGCTTTCTTT; clone_size: few; j_call: TRBJ1-1; d_call: TRBD1; v_call: TRBV6-1
cdr3_aa: CASRKGDTIYF; cdr3_nt: TGTGCCAGCAGAAAGGGGGACACCATATATTTT; clone_size: NA; j_call: TRBJ1-3; d_call: NA; v_call: TRBV6-1
cdr3_aa: CASSPPSTNEKLFF; cdr3_nt: TGTGCCAGCAGCCCGCCATCAACTAATGAAAAACTGTTTTTT; clone_size: NA; j_call: TRBJ1-4; d_call: NA; v_call: TRBV7-9
cdr3_aa: CASSPRASWADTQYF; cdr3_nt: TGTGCCAGCAGTCCGCGGGCCTCCTGGGCAGATACGCAGTATTTT; clone_size: few; j_call: TRBJ2-3; d_call: NA; v_call: TRBV28
cdr3_aa: CASSLDRGYTEAFF; cdr3_nt: TGTGCCAGCAGTTTAGACAGGGGTTACACTGAAGCTTTCTTT; clone_size: NA; j_call: TRBJ1-1; d_call: TRBD1; v_call: TRBV12-3/TRBV12-4
cdr3_aa: CASTPRAGATGELFF; cdr3_nt: TGTGCCAGCACCCCTAGGGCGGGGGCTACCGGGGAGCTGTTTTTT; clone_size: few; j_call: TRBJ2-2; d_call: NA; v_call: TRBV3-1
cdr3_aa: CSVGRERAYGYTF; cdr3_nt: TGCAGCGTTGGTCGTGAACGAGCTTATGGCTACACCTTC; clone_size: NA; j_call: TRBJ1-2; d_call: NA; v_call: TRBV29-1
cdr3_aa: CATSSGDRGHTEAFF; cdr3_nt: TGTGCCACCAGCAGTGGGGACAGGGGGCACACTGAAGCTTTCTTT; clone_size: NA; j_call: TRBJ1-1; d_call: TRBD1; v_call: TRBV15
cdr3_aa: CASSVAQGSTDTQYF; cdr3_nt: TGTGCCAGCAGCGTAGCCCAGGGAAGCACAGATACGCAGTATTTT; clone_size: few; j_call: TRBJ2-3; d_call: NA; v_call: TRBV9
cdr3_aa: CSALRVFASDQPQHF; cdr3_nt: TGCAGTGCCTTAAGGGTCTTTGCCAGCGATCAGCCCCAGCATTTT; clone_size: few; j_call: TRBJ1-5; d_call: NA; v_call: TRBV20-1
cdr3_aa: CSARGLVAGELFF; cdr3_nt: TGCAGTGCTAGAGGCCTAGTCGCCGGGGAGCTGTTTTTT; clone_size: NA; j_call: TRBJ2-2; d_call: NA; v_call: TRBV20-1
cdr3_aa: CASSLTGPMYNSPLHF; cdr3_nt: TGTGCCAGCAGCTTGACAGGGCCCATGTATAATTCACCCCTCCACTTT; clone_size: NA; j_call: TRBJ1-6; d_call: TRBD1; v_call: TRBV7-3